What follows are 19 T cell receptor beta chains derived from one specimen sequenced in a study of OX40 agonist ivuxolimab in advanced cancers. Libraries were prepared by immunoSEQ multiplex PCR; TCRdb keeps only in-frame clonotypes and omits some of them. The repertoire consists of about 68,000 clones, with 85% to 90% occurring once and the leading ten covering 0.6% to 0.85%. The material was CD4+ or CD8+ T cells sorted from blood, obtained in a trial of the OX40 agonist ivuxolimab. Receptors were obtained from an adult with an advanced solid tumor such as melanoma, head and neck, liver or kidney cancer.

The chain couples TRBV28 to TRBJ2-1; 12 nucleotides line up with TRBD2. CDR3 length: 14 residues. Per germline, CDR1 MDHEN and CDR2 SYDVKM. The ends lost 8 bases at V and 6 bases at J; junction bases unmatched: 5. CDR3 region: CASAGTSGLNEQFF. In nucleotides, the CDR3 is TGTGCCAGCGCAGGGACTAGCGGGCTCAATGAGCAGTTCTTC.

The genes are TRBV11-2 and TRBJ1-2; D unclear. The CDR3 runs to 14 residues. The germline V gene has CDR1 SGHAT and CDR2 FQNNGV. Deletions cut 5 bases from V and 4 bases from J, with 14 bases between. The CDR3 DNA reads as TGTGCCAGCAGCCCCGGAGCCGCGGGCTATGGCTACACCTTC. This gives the protein CASSPGAAGYGYTF.

The chain has TRBV5-1 and TRBJ2-3; D remains ambiguous. This CDR3 has 15 amino acids. V shed 0 bases and J shed 0 bases, with 8 bases lying between them. Germline CDR1 reads SGHRS; CDR2 reads YFSETQ. The CDR3 region is CASSLVGPSTDTQYF. CDR3 DNA sequence: TGCGCCAGCAGCTTGGTCGGACCAAGCACAGATACGCAGTATTTT.

This chain links TRBV7-2 with TRBJ1-6; 7 bases line up with TRBD1. Germline lookup yields CDR1 SGHTA and CDR2 FQGNSA. The J segment lost 9 bases and the V segment lost 1 base, leaving 3 bases of the junction unmatched. The CDR3 is 14 residues long. This chain's CDR3 is CASSLEGQLSPLHF. For the CDR3, the DNA is TGTGCCAGCAGCTTAGAGGGACAGCTTTCACCCCTCCACTTT.

This clone was observed once. This rearrangement joins TRBV11-2 to TRBJ1-1; no clear D. Per germline, CDR1 SGHAT and CDR2 FQNNGV. The CDR3 covers 13 residues. The V and J ends lost 1 base and 2 bases respectively, with 5 bases between them. DNA of the CDR3: TGTGCCAGCAGCTTAGGCATTAACACTGAAGCTTTCTTT. This sequence encodes CASSLGINTEAFF.

This clone was found a few times. The chain recombines TRBV14 with TRBJ1-6; D remains unclear. Germline V gene lookup returns CDR1 SGHDN and CDR2 FVKESK. V lost 1 base to trimming and J lost 6 bases, with 7 bases between them. CDR3 length: 14 amino acids. CDR3 loop: CASSQVTANSPLHF. The CDR3 bases are TGTGCCAGCAGCCAAGTCACGGCTAATTCACCCCTCCACTTT.

The chain links TRBV27 to TRBJ1-6; D is undetermined. The CDR3 has 17 residues. Germline V gives CDR1 MNHEY, CDR2 SMNVEV (reference sequence). V was cut by 2 bases and J by 0 bases, with 11 bases left in between. The CDR3: CASSLRPVSSYNSPLHF. For the CDR3, the DNA is TGTGCCAGCAGTTTACGCCCCGTGAGCTCCTATAATTCACCCCTCCACTTT.

This chain links TRBV29-1 with TRBJ1-2, with D maybe TRBD1 (5 bases). The V and J ends lost 4 bases and 4 bases respectively, with 16 bases between them. The CDR3 is made up of 14 amino acids. Germline loops: CDR1 SQVTM, CDR2 ANQGSEA. The CDR3 reads CSVGSYAGPYGYTF. Here the CDR3 DNA reads TGCAGCGTTGGGAGTTACGCAGGGCCCTATGGCTACACCTTC.

J is TRBJ1-3 and V is TRBV6-5, with a tentative D call TRBD1 (5 bases). The CDR3 spans 14 residues. V shed 2 bases and J shed 4 bases, with 9 bases lying between them. Germline assignment: CDR1 MNHEY and CDR2 SVGAGI. CDR3 sequence reads: CASSYDSFGNTIYF. The CDR3 DNA follows: TGTGCCAGCAGTTACGACAGCTTCGGAAACACCATATATTTT.

The V gene is TRBV5-1, the J gene TRBJ2-7, with D perhaps TRBD1 (5 bases). V dropped 4 bases and J dropped 3 bases, with 14 bases sitting between them. This CDR3 has 14 residues. Germline values: CDR1 SGHRS, CDR2 YFSETQ. CDR3 loop: CASSSDSVNYEQYF. DNA for the CDR3: TGCGCCAGCAGCAGCGACAGTGTCAACTACGAGCAGTACTTC.

V is TRBV18 and J is TRBJ1-1, with D perhaps TRBD1 (5 bases). CDR1 is KGHSH and CDR2 is LQKENI in the germline V gene. This CDR3 region has 13 residues. Trimming removed 6 bases at V and 1 base at J, with 9 bases between. The CDR3 spells CASSQGENTEAFF. The CDR3 bases are TGTGCCAGCTCGCAAGGGGAGAACACTGAAGCTTTCTTT.

The V gene is TRBV7-2, the J gene TRBJ1-5; 9 bases are a match to TRBD1. This CDR3 has 14 amino acids. CDR1 is SGHTA and CDR2 is FQGNSA in the germline V gene. With 5 bases clipped from V and 5 bases from J, the junction kept 4 bases outside the gene matches. The CDR3 bases are TGTGCCAGCAGCACCCGACAGGGGGATCAGCCCCAGCATTTT. Residues: CASSTRQGDQPQHF.

The chain employs TRBV18 and TRBJ2-7; TRBD1 is a possible D gene (6 bases). Germline-derived CDR1 and CDR2 are KGHSH and LQKENI. Deletions cut 6 bases from V and 2 bases from J, with 17 bases between. This CDR3 contains 15 residues. This chain's CDR3 is CASSLRGPEPYEQYF. The CDR3 coding sequence is TGTGCCAGCTCTCTCAGGGGCCCCGAACCCTACGAGCAGTACTTC. Variable domain in full (rest from reference TRBV18 and TRBJ2-7): NAGVMQNPRHLVRRRGQEARLRCSPMKGHSHVYWYRQLPEEGLKFMVYLQKENIIDESGMPKERFSAEFPKEGPSILRIQQVVRGDSAAYFCASSLRGPEPYEQYFGPGTRLTVT.

The V call is TRBV2, the J call TRBJ1-4; 7 bases match TRBD1. This CDR3 is built from 16 residues. Germline V gene lookup returns CDR1 SNHLY and CDR2 FYNNEI. The J segment lost 11 bases and the V segment lost 0 bases, leaving 12 bases of the junction unmatched. The CDR3 DNA reads TGTGCCAGCAGTGAAGCGCTTCGAACAGGGGCCGGGAAACTGTTTTTT. Translated, it gives CASSEALRTGAGKLFF. The complete variable domain, with remaining parts taken from reference TRBV2 and TRBJ1-4, reads EPEVTQTPSHQVTQMGQEVILRCVPISNHLYFYWYRQILGQKVEFLVSFYNNEISEKSEIFDDQFSVERPDGSNFTLKIRSTKLEDSAMYFCASSEALRTGAGKLFFGSGTQLSVL.

The CDR3 DNA is TGCGCCAGCAGCCAAAGGCCTACTATGGGACAGGGGATTCAGCCCCAGCATTTT. Its protein is CASSQRPTMGQGIQPQHF. The V call is TRBV4-1, the J call TRBJ1-5, with 10 nucleotides matching TRBD1. V shed 2 bases and J 6 bases; nucleotides not matched to a gene: 13. The germline V gene encodes CDR1 MGHRA and CDR2 YSYEKL. The CDR3 spans 18 residues.

V and J are TRBV6-5 and TRBJ2-3, with D perhaps assigned TRBD1 or TRBD2 (6 bases each). The CDR3 extends over 15 amino acids. The germline V gene has CDR1 MNHEY and CDR2 SVGAGI. Trimming left V 6 bases short and J 2 bases short, with 15 bases between. The chain's CDR3 is CASRPQGTSTDTQYF. The CDR3 nucleotides are TGTGCCAGCAGGCCCCAGGGGACTTCCACAGATACGCAGTATTTT.

This chain joins TRBV6-4 and TRBJ2-2; unclear D gene. This CDR3 is 14 amino acids long. V dropped 6 bases and J dropped 7 bases, with 15 bases sitting between them. The germline CDR1 and CDR2 sequences are MRHNA and SNTAGT. The CDR3 sequence: CASSARAYGGELFF. The CDR3 bases are TGTGCCAGCAGCGCTAGGGCGTACGGCGGGGAGCTGTTTTTT.

The rearrangement links TRBV19 to TRBJ1-1; unclear D gene. Looked up from germline, CDR1 is LNHDA and CDR2 is SQIVND (reference sequence). The germline V and J ends were trimmed by 7 bases and 5 bases, with 20 bases remaining between them. The CDR3 is 15 amino acids. In DNA, the CDR3 is TGTGCCAGTACCAACCCCCCGAACCTGCGAACTGAAGCTTTCTTT. Translated: CASTNPPNLRTEAFF.

The gene calls are TRBV5-1 and TRBJ2-1; the match to TRBD2 covers 11 bases. Germline V gene lookup returns CDR1 SGHRS and CDR2 YFSETQ. The CDR3 totals 15 residues. The junction had 10 bases not matched to a gene; V was cut back by 7 bases and J by 7 bases. The CDR3 protein is CASSLAGGLWNEQFF. CDR3 nucleotides: TGCGCCAGCTCCTTAGCGGGGGGGCTGTGGAATGAGCAGTTCTTC. The variable domain in full, completed from reference TRBV5-1 and TRBJ2-1, reads KAGVTQTPRYLIKTRGQQVTLSCSPISGHRSVSWYQQTPGQGLQFLFEYFSETQRNKGNFPGRFSGRQFSNSRSEMNVSTLELGDSALYLCASSLAGGLWNEQFFGPGTRLTVL.